This note documents a single T cell receptor (beta chain) sequence. What it recognizes is unknown. Genomic DNA template from tumor biopsies or peripheral blood, roughly 616 ng to 6,500 ng input. The data were produced by immunoSEQ multiplex PCR, yet TCRdb's version contains in-frame clones alone and is incomplete. The sample has some 43,000 clones, roughly 80% seen once. This record comes from a study of T cells in tumors after PD-1 blockade. Study-level background: Daily vismodegib 150 mg continued in a subset of anti-PD-1-treated patients. Blood samples averaged around 110,000 templates (range about 22,000-260,000) and fewer than 40,000 unique clonotypes. The study's findings and limits: Peripheral recruitment is suggested, as some novel exhausted tumor clones were in pre-treatment blood.

Between the trimmed V and J ends, which lost 0 bases and 4 bases, there was a span of 10 bases. Germline V CDR1 and CDR2: MNHEY, SMNVEV (reference sequence). The CDR3 extends over 15 amino acids. Sample: PBMCs, taken before anti-PD-1 treatment. The clonotype originates from a human donor with basal cell carcinoma. V gene TRBV27 combines with J gene TRBJ2-1, with D unclear. The CDR3: CASSLSTGSYNEQFF. CDR3 DNA: TGTGCCAGCAGTTTATCCACCGGTAGTTACAATGAGCAGTTCTTC.